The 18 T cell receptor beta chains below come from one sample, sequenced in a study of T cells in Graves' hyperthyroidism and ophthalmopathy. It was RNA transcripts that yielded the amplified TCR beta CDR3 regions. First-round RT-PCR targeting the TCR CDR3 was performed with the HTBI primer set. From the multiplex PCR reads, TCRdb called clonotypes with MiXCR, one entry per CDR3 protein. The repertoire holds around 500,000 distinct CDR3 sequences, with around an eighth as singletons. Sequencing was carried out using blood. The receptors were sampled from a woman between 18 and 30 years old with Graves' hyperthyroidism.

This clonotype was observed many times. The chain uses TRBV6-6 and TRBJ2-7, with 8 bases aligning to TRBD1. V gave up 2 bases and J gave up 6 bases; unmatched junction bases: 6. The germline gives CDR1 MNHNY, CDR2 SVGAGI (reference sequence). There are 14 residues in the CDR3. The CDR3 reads CASSYQTGAIEQYF. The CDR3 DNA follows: TGTGCCAGCAGTTACCAGACAGGGGCTATCGAGCAGTACTTC.

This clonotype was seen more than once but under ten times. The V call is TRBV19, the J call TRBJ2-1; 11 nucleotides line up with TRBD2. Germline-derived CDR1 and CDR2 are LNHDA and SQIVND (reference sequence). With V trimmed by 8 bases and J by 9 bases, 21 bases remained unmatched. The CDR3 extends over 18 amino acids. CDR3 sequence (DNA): TGTGCCAGTGGTCCCCCTGGGACTAGCGGCGCCCGTTGGGGTGAGCAGTTCTTC. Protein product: CASGPPGTSGARWGEQFF.

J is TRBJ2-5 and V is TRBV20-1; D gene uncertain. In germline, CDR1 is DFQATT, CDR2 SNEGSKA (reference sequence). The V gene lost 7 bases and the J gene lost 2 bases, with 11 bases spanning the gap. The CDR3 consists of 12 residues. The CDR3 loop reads CSGLGIQETQYF. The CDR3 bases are TGCAGTGGGCTGGGCATTCAAGAGACCCAGTACTTC.

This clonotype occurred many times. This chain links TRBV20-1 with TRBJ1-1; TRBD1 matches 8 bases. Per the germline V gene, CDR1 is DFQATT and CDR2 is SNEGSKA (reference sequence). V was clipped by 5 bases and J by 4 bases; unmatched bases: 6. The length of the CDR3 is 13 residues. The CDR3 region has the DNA TGCAGTGCTCCGGACAGGGCGGGCACTGAAGCTTTCTTT. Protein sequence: CSAPDRAGTEAFF.

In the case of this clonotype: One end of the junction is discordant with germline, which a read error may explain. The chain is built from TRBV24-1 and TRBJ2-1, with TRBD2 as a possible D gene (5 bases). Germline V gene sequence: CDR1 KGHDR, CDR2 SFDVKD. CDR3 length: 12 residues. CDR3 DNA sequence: TGTGCCACCAGTGATTTAGCGGCTGAGCAGCTCTTC. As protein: CATSDLAAEQLF.

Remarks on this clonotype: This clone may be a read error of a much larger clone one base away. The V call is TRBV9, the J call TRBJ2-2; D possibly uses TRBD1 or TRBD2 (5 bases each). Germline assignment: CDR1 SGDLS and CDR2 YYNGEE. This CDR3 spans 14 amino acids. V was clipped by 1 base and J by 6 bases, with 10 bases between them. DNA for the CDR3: TGTGCCAGCAGCGTATCCGGGACGGCCGGGGAGCTGTTTTTT. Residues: CASSVSGTAGELFF. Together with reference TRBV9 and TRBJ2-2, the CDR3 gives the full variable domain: DSGVTQTPKHLITATGQRVTLRCSPRSGDLSVYWYQQSLDQGLQFLIQYYNGEERAKGNILERFSAQQFPDLHSELNLSSLELGDSALYFCASSVSGTAGELFFGEGSRLTVL.

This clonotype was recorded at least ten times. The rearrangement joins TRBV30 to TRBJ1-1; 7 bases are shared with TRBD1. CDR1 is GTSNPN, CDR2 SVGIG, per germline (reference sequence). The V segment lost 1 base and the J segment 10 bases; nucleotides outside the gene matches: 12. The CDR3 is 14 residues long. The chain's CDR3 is CAWSAPDRTGRAFF. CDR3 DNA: TGTGCCTGGAGTGCCCCGGACAGGACAGGTAGAGCTTTCTTT.

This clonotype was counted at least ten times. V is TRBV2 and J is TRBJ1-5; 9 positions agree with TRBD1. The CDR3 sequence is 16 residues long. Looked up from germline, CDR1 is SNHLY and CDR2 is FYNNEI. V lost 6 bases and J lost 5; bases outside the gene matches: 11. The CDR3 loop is CASRQTTGGRHQPQHF. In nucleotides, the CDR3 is TGTGCCAGCAGGCAAACGACAGGGGGGAGGCATCAGCCCCAGCATTTT.

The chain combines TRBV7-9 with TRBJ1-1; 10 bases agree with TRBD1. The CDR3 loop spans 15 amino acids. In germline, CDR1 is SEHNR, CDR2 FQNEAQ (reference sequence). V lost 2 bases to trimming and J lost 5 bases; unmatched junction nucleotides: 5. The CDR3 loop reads CASSLTGTGATEAFF. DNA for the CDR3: TGTGCCAGCAGCTTAACCGGGACAGGGGCGACTGAAGCTTTCTTT.

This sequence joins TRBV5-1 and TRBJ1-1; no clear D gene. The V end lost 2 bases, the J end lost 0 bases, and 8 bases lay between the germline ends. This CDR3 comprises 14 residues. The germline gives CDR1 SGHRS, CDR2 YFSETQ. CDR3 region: CASSFDTMNTEAFF. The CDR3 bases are TGCGCCAGCAGCTTCGACACCATGAACACTGAAGCTTTCTTT.

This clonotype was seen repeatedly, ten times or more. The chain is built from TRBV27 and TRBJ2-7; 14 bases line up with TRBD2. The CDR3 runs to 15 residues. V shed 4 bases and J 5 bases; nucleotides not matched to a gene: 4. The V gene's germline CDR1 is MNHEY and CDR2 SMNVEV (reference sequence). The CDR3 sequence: CASSSGTSGSNEQYV. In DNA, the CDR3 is TGTGCCAGCAGTTCAGGGACTAGCGGGAGCAACGAGCAGTACGTC.

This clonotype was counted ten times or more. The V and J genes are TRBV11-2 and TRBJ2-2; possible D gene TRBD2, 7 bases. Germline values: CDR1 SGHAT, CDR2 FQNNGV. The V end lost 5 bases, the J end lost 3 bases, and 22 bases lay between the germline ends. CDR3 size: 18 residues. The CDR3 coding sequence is TGTGCCAGCAGCACTATGGGCGGGGGCAGGTTGGACACCGGGGAGCTGTTTTTT. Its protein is CASSTMGGGRLDTGELFF.

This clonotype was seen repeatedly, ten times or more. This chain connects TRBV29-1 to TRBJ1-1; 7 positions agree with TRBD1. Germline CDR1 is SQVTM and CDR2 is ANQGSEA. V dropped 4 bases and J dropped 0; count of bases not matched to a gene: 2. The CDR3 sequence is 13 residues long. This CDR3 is CSVVGQMNTEAFF. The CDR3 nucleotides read TGCAGCGTTGTGGGACAGATGAACACTGAAGCTTTCTTT.

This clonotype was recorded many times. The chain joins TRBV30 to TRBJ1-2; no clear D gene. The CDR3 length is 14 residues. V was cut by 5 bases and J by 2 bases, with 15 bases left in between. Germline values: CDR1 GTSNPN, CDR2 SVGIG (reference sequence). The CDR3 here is CAWSGPLLNYGYTF. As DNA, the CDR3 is TGTGCCTGGTCCGGGCCACTCCTAAACTATGGCTACACCTTC.

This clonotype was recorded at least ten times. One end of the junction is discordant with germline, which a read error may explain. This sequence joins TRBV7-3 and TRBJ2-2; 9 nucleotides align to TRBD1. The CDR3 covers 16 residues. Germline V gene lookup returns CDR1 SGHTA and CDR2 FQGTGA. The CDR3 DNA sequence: TGTGCCAGCAGTTTAAGGGGACAGGGTTCGATACGGGAGCTGTTTTTT. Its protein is CASSLRGQGSIRELFF.

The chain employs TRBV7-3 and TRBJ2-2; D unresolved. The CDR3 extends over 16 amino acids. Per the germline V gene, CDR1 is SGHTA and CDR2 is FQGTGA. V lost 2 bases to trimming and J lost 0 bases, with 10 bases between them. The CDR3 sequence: CASSLGGNPNTGELFF. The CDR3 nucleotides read TGTGCCAGCAGCTTAGGTGGGAACCCGAACACCGGGGAGCTGTTTTTT.

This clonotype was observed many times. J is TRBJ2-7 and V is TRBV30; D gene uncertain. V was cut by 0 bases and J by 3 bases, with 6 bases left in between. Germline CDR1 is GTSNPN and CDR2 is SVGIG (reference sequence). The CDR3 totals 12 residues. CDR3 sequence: CAWSVSFYEQYF. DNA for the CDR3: TGTGCCTGGAGTGTATCGTTCTACGAGCAGTACTTC.

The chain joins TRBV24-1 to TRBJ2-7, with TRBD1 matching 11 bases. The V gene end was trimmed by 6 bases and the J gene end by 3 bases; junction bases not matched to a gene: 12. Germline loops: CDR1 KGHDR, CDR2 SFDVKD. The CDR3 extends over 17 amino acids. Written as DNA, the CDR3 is TGTGCCACCAGTTCGATCGGCCGGGGACAGGGGGACTACGAGCAGTACGTC. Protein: CATSSIGRGQGDYEQYV.